This TCR beta chain was recorded in a study of PD-L1 blockade in urothelial cancer. This clone has a single count. Here immunoSEQ multiplex PCR was the method, and the copy in TCRdb shows in-frame clones only, minus some. The sample contains tens of thousands of clones, approximately 86% of which appear only once. CDR3 length equals 15 residues. V was shortened by 5 bases and J by 1 base, with 14 bases between the two germline ends. The germline V gene encodes CDR1 MNHEY and CDR2 SVGAGI. Time point reported: pretreatment peripheral blood. J is TRBJ1-1 and V is TRBV6-5; D perhaps matches TRBD1 (6 bases). The material was PBMCs, obtained around atezolizumab (anti-PD-L1) treatment. The receptor's source is a man aged 60-69 years with urothelial cancer. CDR3 bases: TGTGCCAGCAGTCGCTCCTTACAGGGGAACACTGAAGCTTTCTTT. Its translation is CASSRSLQGNTEAFF.